This T cell receptor (beta chain) is drawn from a study of cytomegalovirus exposure and HLA in healthy donors. Study-wide points: V segments that were indistinguishable, TRBV6-2 and TRBV6-3 among them, were omitted from analysis. Highly shared variants forming one cluster were likely a sequencing artifact. Cytomegalovirus association was assigned to approximately 160 TCR beta chains.

About this clone itself: What it recognizes is unknown.

The CDR3 totals 16 residues. The ends were cut back, 1 base at V and 2 bases at J, with 12 bases in the middle. From germline, CDR1 is SEHNR and CDR2 FQNEAQ (reference sequence). Researchers ran the PCR with 60 Vbeta and 13 Jbeta primers. Sequencing used immunoSEQ multiplex PCR; TCRdb keeps in-frame clones, though not all of them. The sample yields 120,000 or so clones, over 60% seen once. The chain uses TRBV7-9 and TRBJ1-3, with unresolved D. The receptor was derived from a woman aged 40 to 55 in good health and CMV-seronegative. Specimen: PBMCs. CDR3 protein: CASSLGMLTAGNTIYF. DNA for the CDR3: TGTGCCAGCAGCTTAGGGATGCTAACAGCTGGAAACACCATATATTTT.